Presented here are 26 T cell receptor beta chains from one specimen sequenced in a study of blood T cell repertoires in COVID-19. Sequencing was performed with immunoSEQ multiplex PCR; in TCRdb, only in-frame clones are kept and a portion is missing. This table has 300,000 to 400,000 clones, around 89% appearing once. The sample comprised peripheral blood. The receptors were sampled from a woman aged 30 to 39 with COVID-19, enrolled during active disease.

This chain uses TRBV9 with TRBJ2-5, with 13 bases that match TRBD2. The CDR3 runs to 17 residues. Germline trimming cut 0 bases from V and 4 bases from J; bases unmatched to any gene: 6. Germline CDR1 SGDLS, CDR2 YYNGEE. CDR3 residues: CASSVGTSGSGIETQYF. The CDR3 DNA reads TGTGCCAGCAGCGTAGGGACTAGCGGGAGTGGGATAGAGACCCAGTACTTC.

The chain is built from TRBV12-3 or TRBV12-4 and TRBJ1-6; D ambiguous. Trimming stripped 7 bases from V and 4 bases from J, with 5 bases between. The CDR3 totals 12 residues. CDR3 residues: CASTRYNSPLHF. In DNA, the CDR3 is TGTGCCAGCACCAGGTATAATTCACCCCTCCACTTT.

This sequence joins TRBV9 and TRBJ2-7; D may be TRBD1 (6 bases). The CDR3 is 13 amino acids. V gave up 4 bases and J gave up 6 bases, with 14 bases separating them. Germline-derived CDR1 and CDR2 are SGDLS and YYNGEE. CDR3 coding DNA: TGTGCCAGCAGCCCGCAACAGGGAAGCGAGCAGTACTTC. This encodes CASSPQQGSEQYF.

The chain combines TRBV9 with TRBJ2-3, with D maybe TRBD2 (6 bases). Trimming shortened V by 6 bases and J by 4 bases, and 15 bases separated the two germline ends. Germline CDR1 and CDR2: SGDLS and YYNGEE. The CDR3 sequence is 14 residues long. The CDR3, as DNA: TGTGCCAGCAACCGACTAGTGGGGCCAGATACGCAGTATTTT. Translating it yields CASNRLVGPDTQYF. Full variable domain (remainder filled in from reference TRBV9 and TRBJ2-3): DSGVTQTPKHLITATGQRVTLRCSPRSGDLSVYWYQQSLDQGLQFLIQYYNGEERAKGNILERFSAQQFPDLHSELNLSSLELGDSALYFCASNRLVGPDTQYFGPGTRLTVL.

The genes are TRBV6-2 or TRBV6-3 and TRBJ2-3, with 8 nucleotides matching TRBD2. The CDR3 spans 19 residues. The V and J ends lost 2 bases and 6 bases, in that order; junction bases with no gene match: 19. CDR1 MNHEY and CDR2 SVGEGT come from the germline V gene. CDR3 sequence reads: CASSYRGGWEAEDLDTQYF. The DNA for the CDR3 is TGTGCCAGCAGTTACCGGGGGGGATGGGAAGCGGAGGACTTGGATACGCAGTATTTT.

CDR3 region: CASSYEPPGQGLNEQFF. CDR3 DNA sequence: TGTGCCAGCTCATACGAACCTCCGGGACAGGGGTTGAATGAGCAGTTCTTC. The J gene is TRBJ2-1, the V gene TRBV18; TRBD1 aligns across 10 bases. The trim removed 5 bases at V and 7 bases at J, leaving 14 bases unmatched. This CDR3 contains 17 residues. Germline CDR1 is KGHSH and CDR2 is LQKENI.

As DNA, the CDR3 is TGCAGCGTTGTCGGCCAGGGGGCAATGGATACGCAGTATTTT. This sequence encodes CSVVGQGAMDTQYF. The genes are TRBV29-1 and TRBJ2-3, with 8 nucleotides matching TRBD1. CDR3 size: 14 residues. Germline V CDR1 and CDR2: SQVTM, ANQGSEA. After removal of 4 bases from V and 6 bases from J, the junction contained 9 bases not matched to a gene.

The DNA for the CDR3 is TGTGCCAGCAGTCCCCTGGGCGGGCAATTCACAGATACGCAGTATTTT. This gives the protein CASSPLGGQFTDTQYF. This sequence joins TRBV28 and TRBJ2-3; D might be TRBD2 (5 bases). The germline gives CDR1 MDHEN, CDR2 SYDVKM. V lost 5 bases to trimming and J lost 2 bases, with 17 bases between them. The CDR3 runs 16 residues.

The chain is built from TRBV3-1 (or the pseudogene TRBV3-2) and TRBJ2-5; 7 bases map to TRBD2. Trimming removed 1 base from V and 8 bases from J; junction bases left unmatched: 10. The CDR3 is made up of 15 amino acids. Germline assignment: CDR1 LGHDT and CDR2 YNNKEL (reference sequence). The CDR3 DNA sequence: TGTGCCAGCAGCCAAGCCCTTAGGGAGGGAGGAACCCAGTACTTC. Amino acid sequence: CASSQALREGGTQYF.

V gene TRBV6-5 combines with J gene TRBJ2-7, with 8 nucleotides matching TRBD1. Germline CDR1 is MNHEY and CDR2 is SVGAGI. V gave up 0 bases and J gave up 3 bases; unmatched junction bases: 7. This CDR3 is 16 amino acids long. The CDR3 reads CASSYSNVQGVYEQYF. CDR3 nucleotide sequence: TGTGCCAGCAGTTACTCGAATGTACAGGGGGTCTACGAGCAGTACTTC.

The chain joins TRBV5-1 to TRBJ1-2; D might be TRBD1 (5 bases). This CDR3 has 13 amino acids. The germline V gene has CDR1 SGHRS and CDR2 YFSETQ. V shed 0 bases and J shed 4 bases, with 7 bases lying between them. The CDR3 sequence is CASSLEGVYGYTF. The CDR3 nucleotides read TGCGCCAGCAGCTTGGAAGGGGTCTATGGCTACACCTTC.

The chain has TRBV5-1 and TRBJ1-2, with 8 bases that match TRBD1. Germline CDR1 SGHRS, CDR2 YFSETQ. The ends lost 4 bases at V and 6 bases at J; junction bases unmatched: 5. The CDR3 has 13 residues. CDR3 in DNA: TGCGCCAGCAGCCGTACGACAGGGGATGGCTACACCTTC. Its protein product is CASSRTTGDGYTF.

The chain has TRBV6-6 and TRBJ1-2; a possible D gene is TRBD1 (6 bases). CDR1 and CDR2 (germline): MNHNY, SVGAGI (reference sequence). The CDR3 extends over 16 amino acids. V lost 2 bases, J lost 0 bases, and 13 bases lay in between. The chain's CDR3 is CASSYLGGRPNYGYTF. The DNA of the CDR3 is TGTGCCAGCAGTTACCTAGGGGGTAGGCCTAACTATGGCTACACCTTC.

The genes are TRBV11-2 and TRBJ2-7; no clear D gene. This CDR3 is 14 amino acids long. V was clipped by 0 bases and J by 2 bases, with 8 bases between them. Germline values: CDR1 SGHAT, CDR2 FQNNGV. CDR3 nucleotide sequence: TGTGCCAGCAGCTTAGACCACAGTACCTACGAGCAGTACGTC. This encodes CASSLDHSTYEQYV.

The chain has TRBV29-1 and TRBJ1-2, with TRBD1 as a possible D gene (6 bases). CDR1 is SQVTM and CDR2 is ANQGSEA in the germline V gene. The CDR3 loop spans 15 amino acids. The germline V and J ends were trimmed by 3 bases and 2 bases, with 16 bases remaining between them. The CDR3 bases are TGCAGCGTTGATAGGAGACAGGCAGTAAACTATGGCTACACCTTC. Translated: CSVDRRQAVNYGYTF.

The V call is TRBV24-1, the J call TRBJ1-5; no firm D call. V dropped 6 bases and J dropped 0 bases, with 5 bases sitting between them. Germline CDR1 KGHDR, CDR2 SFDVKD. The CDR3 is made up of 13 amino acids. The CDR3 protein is CATSLDSNQPQHF. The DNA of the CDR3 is TGTGCCACCAGTTTAGATAGCAATCAGCCCCAGCATTTT.

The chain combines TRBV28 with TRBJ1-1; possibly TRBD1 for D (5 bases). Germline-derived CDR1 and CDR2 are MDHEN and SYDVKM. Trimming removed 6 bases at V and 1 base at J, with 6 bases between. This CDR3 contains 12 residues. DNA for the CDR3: TGTGCCAGCAGGGGGGGGAACACTGAAGCTTTCTTT. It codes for CASRGGNTEAFF.

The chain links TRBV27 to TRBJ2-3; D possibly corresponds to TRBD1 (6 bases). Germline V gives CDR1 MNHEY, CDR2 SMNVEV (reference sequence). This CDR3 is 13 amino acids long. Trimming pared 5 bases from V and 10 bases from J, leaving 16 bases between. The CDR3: CASSPGQTASQYF. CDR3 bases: TGTGCCAGCAGTCCCGGACAGACTGCATCGCAGTATTTT.

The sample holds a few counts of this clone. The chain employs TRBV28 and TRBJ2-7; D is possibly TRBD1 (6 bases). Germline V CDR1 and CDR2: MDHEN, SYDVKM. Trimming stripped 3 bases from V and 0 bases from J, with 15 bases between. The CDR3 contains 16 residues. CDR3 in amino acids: CASSLGDRQFSYEQYF. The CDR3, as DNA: TGTGCCAGCAGTTTGGGAGACAGGCAGTTCTCCTACGAGCAGTACTTC.

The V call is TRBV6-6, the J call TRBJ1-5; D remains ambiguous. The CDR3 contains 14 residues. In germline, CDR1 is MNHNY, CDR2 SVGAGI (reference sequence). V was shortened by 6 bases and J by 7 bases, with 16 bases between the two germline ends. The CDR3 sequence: CASRYEGFGQPQHF. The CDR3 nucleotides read TGTGCCAGCAGATACGAGGGTTTTGGCCAGCCCCAGCATTTT.

CDR3 amino acids: CASSPSTNQGEQYV. The CDR3 nucleotides read TGTGCCAGCTCACCCTCGACCAACCAGGGCGAGCAGTACGTC. This sequence joins TRBV18 and TRBJ2-7; D perhaps matches TRBD1 (5 bases). Trimming removed 3 bases from V and 6 bases from J, with 15 bases in between. CDR3 length: 14 amino acids. The germline V gene has CDR1 KGHSH and CDR2 LQKENI.

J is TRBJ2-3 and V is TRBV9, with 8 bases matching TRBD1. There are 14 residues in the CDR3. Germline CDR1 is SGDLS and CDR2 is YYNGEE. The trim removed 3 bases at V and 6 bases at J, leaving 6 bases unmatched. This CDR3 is CASSATGQVDTQYF. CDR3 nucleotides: TGTGCCAGCAGCGCAACGGGACAGGTCGATACGCAGTATTTT.

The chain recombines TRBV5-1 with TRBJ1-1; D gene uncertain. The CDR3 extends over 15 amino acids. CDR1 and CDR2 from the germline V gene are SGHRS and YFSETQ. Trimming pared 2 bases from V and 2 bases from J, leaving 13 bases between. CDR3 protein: CASSFSGERNTEAFF. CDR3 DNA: TGCGCCAGCAGCTTTTCCGGGGAACGCAACACTGAAGCTTTCTTT.

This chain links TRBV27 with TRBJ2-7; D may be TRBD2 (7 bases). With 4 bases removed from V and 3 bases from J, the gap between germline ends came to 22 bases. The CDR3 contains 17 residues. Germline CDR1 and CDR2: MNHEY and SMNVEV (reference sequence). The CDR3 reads CASSSMPVRGGIYEQYF. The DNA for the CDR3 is TGTGCCAGCAGTTCTATGCCGGTGCGCGGGGGCATCTACGAGCAGTACTTC.

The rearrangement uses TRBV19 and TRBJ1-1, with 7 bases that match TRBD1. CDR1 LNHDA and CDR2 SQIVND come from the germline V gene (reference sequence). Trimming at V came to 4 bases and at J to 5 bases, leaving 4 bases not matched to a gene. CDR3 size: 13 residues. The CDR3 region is CASSTYRGTEAFF. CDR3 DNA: TGTGCCAGTAGTACTTACAGGGGTACTGAAGCTTTCTTT.

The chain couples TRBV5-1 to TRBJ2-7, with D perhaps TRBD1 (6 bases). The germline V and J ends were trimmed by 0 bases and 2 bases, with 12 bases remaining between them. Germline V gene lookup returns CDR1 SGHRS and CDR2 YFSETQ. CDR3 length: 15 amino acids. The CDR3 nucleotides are TGCGCCAGCAGCTTGGCCGGGCCAGGGGCCTACGAGCAGTACTTC. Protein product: CASSLAGPGAYEQYF.